The TCR beta chain described here comes from a study of T cell changes during pregnancy in multiple sclerosis. The CDR3 is 17 residues long. From germline, CDR1 is SGHDN and CDR2 FVKESK. J lost 5 bases, V lost 0 bases, and 12 bases had no gene match. The data were produced by immunoSEQ multiplex PCR, yet TCRdb's version contains in-frame clones alone and is incomplete. The table shows roughly 110,000 clones, with under 95% occurring only once. The sequence came from a female donor with multiple sclerosis, enrolled in a pregnancy study. The chain carries TRBV14 and TRBJ1-1, with 7 positions matching TRBD1. The material was peripheral blood, obtained before pregnancy. The CDR3 coding sequence is TGTGCCAGCAGCCAAGAATTGGGGACAGTCCAAGGGACTGAAGCTTTCTTT. Protein sequence: CASSQELGTVQGTEAFF.